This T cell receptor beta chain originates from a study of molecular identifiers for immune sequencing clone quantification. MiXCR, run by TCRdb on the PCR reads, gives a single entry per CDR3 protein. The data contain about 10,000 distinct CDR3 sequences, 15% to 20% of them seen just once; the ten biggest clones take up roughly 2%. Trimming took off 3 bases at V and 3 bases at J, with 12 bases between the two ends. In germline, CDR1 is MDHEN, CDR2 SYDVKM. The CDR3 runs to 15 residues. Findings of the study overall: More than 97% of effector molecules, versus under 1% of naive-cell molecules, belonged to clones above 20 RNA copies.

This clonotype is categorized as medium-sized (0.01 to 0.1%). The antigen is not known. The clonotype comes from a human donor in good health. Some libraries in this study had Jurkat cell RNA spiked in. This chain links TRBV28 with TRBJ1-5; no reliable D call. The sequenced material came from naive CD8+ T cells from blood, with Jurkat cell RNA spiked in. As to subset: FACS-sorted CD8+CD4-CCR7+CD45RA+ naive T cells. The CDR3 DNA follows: TGTGCCAGCAGTTTCCCACGCAGACCCAATCAGCCCCAGCATTTT. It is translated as CASSFPRRPNQPQHF.